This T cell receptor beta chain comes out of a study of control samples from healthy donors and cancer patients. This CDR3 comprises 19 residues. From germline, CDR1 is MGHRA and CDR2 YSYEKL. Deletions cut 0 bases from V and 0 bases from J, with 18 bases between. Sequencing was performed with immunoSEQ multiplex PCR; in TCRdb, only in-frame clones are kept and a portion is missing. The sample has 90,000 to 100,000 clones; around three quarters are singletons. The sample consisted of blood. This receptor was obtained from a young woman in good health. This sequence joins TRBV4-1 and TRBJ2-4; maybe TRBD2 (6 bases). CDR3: CASSQDGGSRGLAKNIQYF. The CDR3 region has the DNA TGCGCCAGCAGCCAAGATGGAGGGAGTCGGGGACTAGCCAAAAACATTCAGTACTTC.